This T cell receptor (beta chain) is from a study of shared clonotypes between healthy human individuals. As for the study in general: The study drew on two women and a few men aged 18 to 49 as donors.

Profiled with immunoSEQ multiplex PCR; TCRdb holds only in-frame clones, not every one. The data show roughly 1.4 million clones, 98% seen once. As regards this clone: Its specificity is unknown.

General observations from the study: Although depth was large, rarefaction showed that sequencing of the sorted subsets was incomplete.

V lost 5 bases and J lost 3; bases outside the gene matches: 12. Germline assignment: CDR1 SGHVS and CDR2 FNYEAQ. The CDR3 runs 16 residues. Every one of the donors was a Caucasian adult that lived in Nashville, Tennessee. Memory CD4+ cells were the fraction left after CD45RA+ naive selection. The sequencing input was naive CD4+ T cells sorted from blood. Subset: CD45RA+ positively selected. This TCR came from a man aged 25 to 40 in good health. The chain recombines TRBV7-6 with TRBJ2-5; 7 bases fit TRBD2. The CDR3 is CASSPLWASGKETQYF. DNA for the CDR3: TGTGCCAGCAGCCCCCTCTGGGCTAGCGGTAAAGAGACCCAGTACTTC.